This is a list of T cell receptor beta chains from one sample in a study of graft-versus-host responses after intestinal transplantation. Some clones are missing from TCRdb's copy, which holds only in-frame ones; the method was immunoSEQ multiplex PCR. The data contain tens of thousands of clones, approximately 92% of them singletons. The sample here was bone marrow, taken 734 days after intestinal transplantation. These receptors were obtained from a human patient who received an intestinal transplant, so some T cells may come from the graft donor. Both conserved end residues are trimmed from each CDR3. Fields, in order: D gene, V gene, CDR3 protein. A D gene is named only where the DNA matches it firmly.

d_call: NA
v_call: TRBV28
cdr3_aa: ASSPGALYEKLF

d_call: TRBD1
v_call: TRBV4-1
cdr3_aa: ASSQEGGTGLYEQY

d_call: NA
v_call: TRBV5-1
cdr3_aa: ASSGDARPQYNEQF

d_call: TRBD2
v_call: TRBV7-3
cdr3_aa: ASSILSGGGELF

d_call: TRBD1
v_call: TRBV7-2
cdr3_aa: ASSGRTGTRGYT

d_call: TRBD1
v_call: TRBV7-9
cdr3_aa: ASSSPRTGDEKLF

d_call: NA
v_call: TRBV5-4
cdr3_aa: ASSHYRDYEQY

d_call: NA
v_call: TRBV7-3
cdr3_aa: ASSLGGEAPDEQY

d_call: TRBD1
v_call: TRBV19
cdr3_aa: ASSNLVSGQSYEQY

d_call: TRBD1
v_call: TRBV6-5
cdr3_aa: ASSYSIQGYNEQY

d_call: NA
v_call: TRBV27
cdr3_aa: ASSFEIPVTGELF

d_call: TRBD1
v_call: TRBV6-5
cdr3_aa: ASSSGNRGNYGYT

d_call: NA
v_call: TRBV4-1
cdr3_aa: ASSQETGLKVYEQY

d_call: NA
v_call: TRBV6-6
cdr3_aa: ASSAQETQY

d_call: NA
v_call: TRBV5-4
cdr3_aa: ASSSMKETQY

d_call: NA
v_call: TRBV13
cdr3_aa: ASSLGRYSNQPQH

d_call: NA
v_call: TRBV5-5
cdr3_aa: ASSPRGGTGVYEQY

d_call: NA
v_call: TRBV4-1
cdr3_aa: ASSQGLAQTYEQY

d_call: TRBD1
v_call: TRBV4-1
cdr3_aa: ASSQAQGVYEQY

d_call: TRBD1
v_call: TRBV9
cdr3_aa: ASSPAGTGPYEQY

d_call: NA
v_call: TRBV10-3
cdr3_aa: AISGASYNEQF

d_call: TRBD1
v_call: TRBV9
cdr3_aa: ASGRGTHTDTQY

d_call: TRBD2
v_call: TRBV27
cdr3_aa: ASTLGGSPRNEQF

d_call: TRBD1
v_call: TRBV7-9
cdr3_aa: ASGRRGQSGYEQY

d_call: TRBD1
v_call: TRBV19
cdr3_aa: ASSRPGTGSSKKLF

d_call: NA
v_call: TRBV5-5
cdr3_aa: ASSLGHGRANYGYT

d_call: NA
v_call: TRBV4-1
cdr3_aa: ASSQEPSSGANVLT

d_call: NA
v_call: TRBV27
cdr3_aa: ASSLQGAGSYEQY

d_call: TRBD2
v_call: TRBV6-1
cdr3_aa: ASKLGTSGIYEQY

d_call: NA
v_call: TRBV5-1
cdr3_aa: ASSDMDTEAF

d_call: TRBD1
v_call: TRBV28
cdr3_aa: ASRTDRGNTGELF

d_call: NA
v_call: TRBV7-9
cdr3_aa: ASSLTGQYNSPLH

d_call: NA
v_call: TRBV12-5
cdr3_aa: ASGPDGDGNTEAF

d_call: NA
v_call: TRBV5-3
cdr3_aa: ARSRPGRDLATNEKLF

d_call: NA
v_call: TRBV6-1
cdr3_aa: ASSGSRFTYEQY

d_call: NA
v_call: TRBV30
cdr3_aa: AWSPGQGGHQPQH

d_call: NA
v_call: TRBV4-2
cdr3_aa: ASSQEEGVSGTSTDTQY

d_call: TRBD2
v_call: TRBV11-2
cdr3_aa: ASSPSGVADTQY

d_call: NA
v_call: TRBV5-1
cdr3_aa: ASSLDGESYGYT

d_call: NA
v_call: TRBV5-1
cdr3_aa: ASSLAPEQETQY

d_call: TRBD1
v_call: TRBV7-2
cdr3_aa: ASSLVGGQNTEAF

d_call: NA
v_call: TRBV6-1
cdr3_aa: ASSELTGLPLFYGYT